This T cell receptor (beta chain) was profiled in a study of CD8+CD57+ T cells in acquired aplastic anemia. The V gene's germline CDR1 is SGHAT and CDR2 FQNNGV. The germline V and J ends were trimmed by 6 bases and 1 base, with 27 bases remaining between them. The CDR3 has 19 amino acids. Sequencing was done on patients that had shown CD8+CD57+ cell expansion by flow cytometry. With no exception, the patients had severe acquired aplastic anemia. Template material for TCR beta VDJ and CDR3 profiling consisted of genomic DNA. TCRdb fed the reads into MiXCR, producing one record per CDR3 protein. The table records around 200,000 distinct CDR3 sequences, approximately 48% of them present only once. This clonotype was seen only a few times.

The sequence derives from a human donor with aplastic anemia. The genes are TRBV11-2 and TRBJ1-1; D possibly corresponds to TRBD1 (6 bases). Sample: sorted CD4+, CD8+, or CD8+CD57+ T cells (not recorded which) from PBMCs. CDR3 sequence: CASSPKVGGRLMPNTEAFF. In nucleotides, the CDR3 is TGTGCCAGCAGTCCCAAAGTGGGGGGGCGCTTAATGCCGAACACTGAAGCTTTCTTT. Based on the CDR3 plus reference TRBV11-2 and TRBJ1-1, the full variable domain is EAGVAQSPRYKIIEKRQSVAFWCNPISGHATLYWYQQILGQGPKLLIQFQNNGVVDDSQLPKDRFSAERLKGVDSTLKIQPAKLEDSAVYLCASSPKVGGRLMPNTEAFFGQGTRLTVV.